This T cell receptor (beta chain) was identified during a study of T cell clonotyping in hematopoietic cell transplantation. General study findings and limits: Few recipient clonotypes overlapped donors; over 95% were de novo at given depth. Recipient TCR diversity dropped after transplant; expanded clonotypes rose from day 30 to 180.

As concerns this clone: The antigen remains unidentified.

Libraries were prepared by immunoSEQ multiplex PCR; TCRdb keeps only in-frame clonotypes and omits some of them. This sample yields 40,000 to 55,000 clones, of which 85% to 95% are seen a single time; approximately 0.8% belongs to the top ten. Per germline, CDR1 SGHNT and CDR2 YENEEA. The CDR3 contains 15 residues. J was trimmed by 7 bases and V by 4 bases; bases with no gene match: 10. The genes are TRBV11-3 and TRBJ2-3, with 8 nucleotides matching TRBD1. This TCR was recovered from a woman aged 50 to 60 in good health. Some clones in this sample may be carry-over from other donors' samples. Specimen: peripheral blood mononuclear cells. CDR3 loop: CASSSDRDFLYTQYF. DNA of the CDR3: TGTGCCAGCAGCTCGGACAGGGATTTTTTATATACGCAGTATTTT.